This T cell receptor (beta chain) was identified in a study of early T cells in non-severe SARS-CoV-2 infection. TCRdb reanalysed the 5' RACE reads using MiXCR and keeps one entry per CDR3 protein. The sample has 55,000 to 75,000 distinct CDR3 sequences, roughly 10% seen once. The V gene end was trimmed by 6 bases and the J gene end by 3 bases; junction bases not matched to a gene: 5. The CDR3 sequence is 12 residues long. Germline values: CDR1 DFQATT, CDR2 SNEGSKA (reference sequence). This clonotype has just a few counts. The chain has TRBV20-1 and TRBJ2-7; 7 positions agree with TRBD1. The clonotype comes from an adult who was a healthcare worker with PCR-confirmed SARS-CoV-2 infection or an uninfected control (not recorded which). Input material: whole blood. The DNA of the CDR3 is TGCAGTGCGTCCGGGACAGTCTACGAGCAGTACTTC. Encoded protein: CSASGTVYEQYF.